This TCR beta chain emerged from a study of cytomegalovirus exposure and HLA in healthy donors. Findings and limits, study-wide: Most TCR sequences were seen very rarely across donors, but some public TCRs occurred in many. Reportedly, a later analysis found an Asian-associated ancestry cluster had fewer N-insertions than the approximately 700-donor mean.

Primers included in the PCR were 60 Vbeta and 13 Jbeta primers. Sequencing used immunoSEQ multiplex PCR; TCRdb keeps in-frame clones, though not all of them. The sample lists approximately 150,000 clones, about two thirds seen once, with about 10% in the top ten. This clone was counted a single time. Its antigen is unidentified. The CDR3 totals 15 residues. V was clipped by 6 bases and J by 4 bases; unmatched bases: 9. CDR1 and CDR2 (germline): SNHLY, FYNNEI. This sequence joins TRBV2 and TRBJ1-1; 9 nucleotides align to TRBD1. The receptor comes from a man aged 30 to 45 in good health and CMV-seropositive. The sequencing input was PBMCs. CDR3 DNA sequence: TGTGCCAGCAGCGAAAGGGGACAGGGAGGCACTGAAGCTTTCTTT. It codes for CASSERGQGGTEAFF.